The 3 T cell receptor beta chains given below trace back to one sample, sequenced in a study of radiotherapy plus CTLA-4 blockade in lung cancer. Only in-frame clones appear in the TCRdb table, and some are missing; sequencing was by immunoSEQ multiplex PCR. The data hold about 93,000 clones, with 88% observed a single time. The sequencing used peripheral blood, collected from a patient treated with radiotherapy plus ipilimumab. These receptors were taken from a human donor with non-small cell lung cancer that progressed on radiotherapy plus ipilimumab.

The rearrangement links TRBV19 to TRBJ2-1; D is ambiguous. The germline gives CDR1 LNHDA, CDR2 SQIVND (reference sequence). V lost 1 base to trimming and J lost 6 bases, with 7 bases between them. The CDR3 has 13 residues. CDR3 bases: TGTGCCAGTAGTATAGCGCGGACCAATGAGCAGTTCTTC. Translation gives CASSIARTNEQFF.

V and J are TRBV4-1 and TRBJ1-5; TRBD1 is a possible D gene (6 bases). The CDR3 contains 16 residues. The ends were cut back, 0 bases at V and 3 bases at J, with 12 bases in the middle. Germline-derived CDR1 and CDR2 are MGHRA and YSYEKL. CDR3 loop: CASSQDTNRVNQPQHF. CDR3 bases: TGCGCCAGCAGCCAAGACACTAACAGGGTCAATCAGCCCCAGCATTTT.

This sequence joins TRBV6-5 and TRBJ1-2, with 7 bases lining up with TRBD1. The CDR3 extends over 15 amino acids. CDR1 is MNHEY, CDR2 SVGAGI, per germline. The V gene end was trimmed by 2 bases and the J gene end by 4 bases; junction bases not matched to a gene: 7. CDR3 bases: TGTGCCAGCAGTTACATGCGGACAGGCTCCTATGGCTACACCTTC. It translates to CASSYMRTGSYGYTF.